This T cell receptor beta chain was profiled in a study of T cell responses to AZD1222 COVID-19 vaccine. Study overall: Researchers grouped second doses given at about 4 or about 12 weeks into one pool.

Method: immunoSEQ multiplex PCR; TCRdb's copy keeps in-frame clones and lacks some. The sample holds about 130,000 clones, 80% to 90% seen once. Overall study findings and caveats: It was only after the peak T cell response that any repertoires were sampled. CD4 TCRs associated with vaccination spanned spike, dominating at 160-218 and 743-854. Clonal diversity may have been underestimated, and the donors were mostly white British, with more females than males.

Comments on this clone: Its target is unknown.

This CDR3 is built from 15 residues. Germline CDR1 and CDR2: SGDLS and YYNGEE. V lost 3 bases to trimming and J lost 4 bases; unmatched junction nucleotides: 7. The clonotype was recovered from an adult in good health. This rearrangement joins TRBV9 to TRBJ2-3, with TRBD2 matching over 8 bases. The source material was peripheral blood, sampled on day 0 of AZD1222 vaccination. For the CDR3, the DNA is TGTGCCAGCAGCGCCTCGGGAGGGCCGTCAGATACGCAGTATTTT. Translation: CASSASGGPSDTQYF. Full variable domain (rest looked up from reference TRBV9 and TRBJ2-3): DSGVTQTPKHLITATGQRVTLRCSPRSGDLSVYWYQQSLDQGLQFLIQYYNGEERAKGNILERFSAQQFPDLHSELNLSSLELGDSALYFCASSASGGPSDTQYFGPGTRLTVL.